This T cell receptor (beta chain) was identified in a study of T cell responses to AZD1222 COVID-19 vaccine. Notes on the study in general: Recipients of two AZD1222 doses showed rising Spike-specific TCR breadth and depth. Donors were largely white British and mainly female; clonal diversity was possibly underestimated.

Germline CDR1 SGHNT, CDR2 YENEEA. Trimming cost V 1 base and J 4 bases; bases outside gene matches: 4. The CDR3 sequence is 16 residues long. Clones were read by immunoSEQ multiplex PCR, and TCRdb kept only the in-frame ones, dropping some. The table has about 110,000 clones, more than 90% seen once. To note about this clone: The target antigen is unknown.

The sequence came from an adult who received the AZD1222 COVID-19 vaccine. V gene TRBV11-3 combines with J gene TRBJ2-1; 10 positions match TRBD2. The material sequenced was peripheral blood, taken 28 days after the second AZD1222 dose. This CDR3 reads CASSLVVAGGYNEQFF. The CDR3 region has the DNA TGTGCCAGCAGCTTAGTCGTAGCGGGGGGATACAATGAGCAGTTCTTC.